The T cell receptor (beta chain) described here comes from a study of T cells after somatic rescue of genetic block. This CDR3 region has 13 residues. V dropped 9 bases and J dropped 0 bases, with 11 bases sitting between them. In germline, CDR1 is SNHLY, CDR2 FYNNEI. TCRdb's copy holds only in-frame clones and misses some; the assay was immunoSEQ multiplex PCR. The sample lists 60,000 to 75,000 clones, just over 90% occurring once. The J gene is TRBJ1-1, the V gene TRBV2; unclear D gene. Sequenced input: peripheral blood mononuclear cells (PBMCs). The sequence came from a man aged 35-49 years. Here the CDR3 reads CASGGVMNTEAFF. CDR3 in DNA: TGTGCCAGTGGCGGAGTGATGAACACTGAAGCTTTCTTT. Full variable domain (rest looked up from reference TRBV2 and TRBJ1-1): EPEVTQTPSHQVTQMGQEVILRCVPISNHLYFYWYRQILGQKVEFLVSFYNNEISEKSEIFDDQFSVERPDGSNFTLKIRSTKLEDSAMYFCASGGVMNTEAFFGQGTRLTVV.